A single sample gave rise to the 14 T cell receptor beta chains below, sequenced in a study of shared clonotypes between healthy human individuals. Produced via immunoSEQ multiplex PCR; TCRdb's table is partial and in-frame only. Of about 2.2 million clones listed, over 85% are singletons. Naive-designated CD8 cells lacked CD45RO, were positively enriched for CCR7, and omitted terminally differentiated effector memory CD45RA+ cells. The sample taken for sequencing was naive CD8+ T cells from PBMCs. The receptors were gathered from a man younger than 35 in good health. Some clones in this sample may be carry-over from other donors' samples.

Comment on this clone: Other DNA variants within this sample encode the same CDR3. The chain joins TRBV5-5 to TRBJ2-1; D may match TRBD1 or TRBD2 (5 bases each). This CDR3 region has 14 residues. V was clipped by 2 bases and J by 4 bases, with 10 bases between them. Germline values: CDR1 SGHKS, CDR2 YYEKEE (reference sequence). The CDR3 sequence is CASSFGGQYNEQFF. Written as DNA, the CDR3 is TGTGCCAGCAGCTTCGGAGGACAATACAATGAGCAGTTCTTC.

The chain uses TRBV4-1 and TRBJ2-7, with 7 bases aligning to TRBD2. This CDR3 has 16 residues. Per germline, CDR1 MGHRA and CDR2 YSYEKL. After removal of 4 bases from V and 0 bases from J, the junction contained 9 bases not matched to a gene. Written as DNA, the CDR3 is TGCGCCAGCAGCCCGTGGGAGGGAGAGGGCTCCTACGAGCAGTACTTC. It specifies CASSPWEGEGSYEQYF.

Note on this clone: This CDR3 is also generated by other DNA sequences in the sample. The chain carries TRBV7-9 and TRBJ2-1, with D uncertain. V was clipped by 1 base and J by 5 bases, with 3 bases between them. CDR1 is SEHNR and CDR2 is FQNEAQ in the germline V gene (reference sequence). There are 12 residues in the CDR3. In nucleotides, the CDR3 is TGTGCCAGCAGCTTAGGAGACAATGAGCAGTTCTTC. The encoded protein is CASSLGDNEQFF. The whole variable domain, remainder taken from reference TRBV7-9 and TRBJ2-1, is DTGVSQNPRHKITKRGQNVTFRCDPISEHNRLYWYRQTLGQGPEFLTYFQNEAQLEKSRLLSDRFSAERPKGSFSTLEIQRTEQGDSAMYLCASSLGDNEQFFGPGTRLTVL.

The chain carries TRBV5-1 and TRBJ2-7, with D unresolved. CDR3 length: 13 amino acids. Germline lookup yields CDR1 SGHRS and CDR2 YFSETQ. Trimming removed 0 bases from V and 2 bases from J, with 6 bases in between. The CDR3 protein is CASSLAIPYEQYF. The CDR3 region has the DNA TGCGCCAGCAGCTTGGCCATCCCCTACGAGCAGTACTTC.

The CDR3 loop reads CASSLGPVQGYGYTF. For the CDR3, the DNA is TGCGCCAGCAGCTTGGGACCAGTCCAGGGGTATGGCTACACCTTC. The chain joins TRBV5-1 to TRBJ1-2; possibly TRBD1 for D (6 bases). Per the germline V gene, CDR1 is SGHRS and CDR2 is YFSETQ. The V end was cut by 0 bases, the J end by 5 bases, with 14 bases between. This CDR3 region has 15 residues.

The J gene is TRBJ1-1, the V gene TRBV15; 7 bases are a match to TRBD1. This CDR3 region has 15 residues. Germline assignment: CDR1 LNHNV and CDR2 YYDKDF (reference sequence). J was trimmed by 6 bases and V by 5 bases; bases with no gene match: 12. The CDR3 sequence: CATSLDRQGWPEAFF. The CDR3, as DNA: TGTGCCACCAGCTTAGATCGACAGGGTTGGCCTGAAGCTTTCTTT.

The chain has TRBV4-1 and TRBJ2-7; 7 bases line up with TRBD2. The J segment lost 5 bases and the V segment lost 0 bases, leaving 10 bases of the junction unmatched. The CDR3 sequence is 16 residues long. Germline CDR1 is MGHRA and CDR2 is YSYEKL. CDR3 DNA sequence: TGCGCCAGCAGCCAAGATCCGGGGGAGGGCGCCCACGAGCAGTACTTC. Translation: CASSQDPGEGAHEQYF.

Comment on this clone: Other DNA sequences of this sample code for an identical CDR3. The rearrangement uses TRBV2 and TRBJ1-2; no firm D call. The length of the CDR3 is 13 residues. The germline V gene encodes CDR1 SNHLY and CDR2 FYNNEI. V lost 4 bases to trimming and J lost 2 bases, with 8 bases between them. The CDR3 sequence: CASSASGNYGYTF. CDR3 coding DNA: TGTGCCAGCAGTGCTTCGGGGAACTATGGCTACACCTTC.

The chain links TRBV15 to TRBJ1-4, with D perhaps TRBD1 (5 bases). Between the trimmed V and J ends, which lost 3 bases and 0 bases, there was a span of 8 bases. This CDR3 has 15 amino acids. CDR1 is LNHNV and CDR2 is YYDKDF in the germline V gene (reference sequence). The CDR3 DNA follows: TGTGCCACCAGCAGCCAGGGCGCAACTAATGAAAAACTGTTTTTT. Its translation: CATSSQGATNEKLFF.

The V gene is TRBV19, the J gene TRBJ1-5; TRBD1 might be the D (6 bases). Germline CDR1 and CDR2: LNHDA and SQIVND (reference sequence). Trimming took 4 bases from V and 1 from J, leaving 8 bases between them. The CDR3 runs 14 residues. CDR3 region: CASSTGQSNQPQHF. DNA of the CDR3: TGTGCCAGTAGTACCGGACAGAGCAATCAGCCCCAGCATTTT. Together with reference TRBV19 and TRBJ1-5, the CDR3 gives the full variable domain: DGGITQSPKYLFRKEGQNVTLSCEQNLNHDAMYWYRQDPGQGLRLIYYSQIVNDFQKGDIAEGYSVSREKKESFPLTVTSAQKNPTAFYLCASSTGQSNQPQHFGDGTRLSIL.

The J gene is TRBJ1-1, the V gene TRBV10-1; the D is unclear. CDR3 size: 15 residues. V lost 4 bases to trimming and J lost 5 bases, with 17 bases between them. The germline CDR1 and CDR2 sequences are WNHNN and SYGVQD (reference sequence). DNA for the CDR3: TGCGCCAGCAGTGCCTGTCTCTCAGGAGGGACTGAAGCTTTCTTT. It yields the protein CASSACLSGGTEAFF.

CDR3 DNA: TGTGCCACCCAGGGGCCGGCGAACACTGAAGCTTTCTTT. Translated, it gives CATQGPANTEAFF. The chain combines TRBV28 with TRBJ1-1, with D possibly matching TRBD1 (6 bases). Germline loops: CDR1 MDHEN, CDR2 SYDVKM. CDR3 length: 13 residues. The V end was cut by 10 bases, the J end by 1 base, with 13 bases between. Looking up the rest from reference TRBV28 and TRBJ1-1 gives the full variable domain: DVKVTQSSRYLVKRTGEKVFLECVQDMDHENMFWYRQDPGLGLRLIYFSYDVKMKEKGDIPEGYSVSREKKERFSLILESASTNQTSMYLCATQGPANTEAFFGQGTRLTVV.

This clone was detected once. J is TRBJ2-3 and V is TRBV29-1, with TRBD1 as a possible D gene (6 bases). V was cut by 3 bases and J by 9 bases, with 25 bases left in between. Looked up from germline, CDR1 is SQVTM and CDR2 is ANQGSEA. This CDR3 contains 16 residues. In DNA form, the CDR3 reads TGCAGCGTTGAGGGGACAAGGTCTGGGGACACGGGGACGCAGTATTTT. This codes for CSVEGTRSGDTGTQYF.

As regards this clone: Other nucleotide sequences in the sample specify the same CDR3. The CDR3 DNA follows: TGTGCCAGCAGCTTTAGCGGTAACACCGGGGAGCTGTTTTTT. Translation: CASSFSGNTGELFF. The chain combines TRBV11-2 with TRBJ2-2, with D tentatively TRBD2 (6 bases). Trimming shortened V by 3 bases and J by 2 bases, and 7 bases separated the two germline ends. Germline CDR1 and CDR2: SGHAT and FQNNGV. The CDR3 is 14 amino acids.